The present T cell receptor (beta chain) was sequenced within a study of prognosis after radiotherapy for stage I lung cancer listed by TCRdb under 2021. Study-wide context: Between April 2018 and early 2019, some 20 patients with stage I NSCLC were enrolled in Nanjing, China. The study sequenced some 38 blood samples from some 19 patients, one before and one after SBRT per patient. The patients included fourteen who had newly diagnosed primary stage I lung tumors, along with several others who had oligometastatic NSCLC after their primary tumor had been surgically resected. Squamous cell carcinoma histology was identified in several patients, and adenocarcinoma histology was identified in under 15 patients. Ages in the cohort of over ten men and about six women ranged from about 50 to 84 years, with a median of 74. Concurrent therapy was not administered to any patient alongside SBRT. Image-guided IMRT or VMAT was used to deliver SBRT in 3 to 5 fractions at a biologically effective dose of at least 100 Gy. After SBRT, distant metastases developed in about 20% of the 19 patients at a median of 7 months, while the remaining 15 patients had no significant progression. Peripheral blood TCR beta repertoires were profiled in stage I NSCLC patients before and after stereotactic body radiotherapy, and the study then linked these repertoires to distant failure. Every patient was regarded as medically inoperable, because of comorbidities in some 13 cases and refusal of surgery in over 5 cases.

Within its sample, this clonotype is medium-sized (0.01 to 0.1%). Its cognate antigen has yet to be identified. The input lacks base qualities; no much larger clone sits a single base away. Spanning cysteine to phenylalanine, the CDR3 consists of 13 amino acids. Solely the CDR3 DNA is kept, with 39 bases framed from the first base. The germline V gene supplies CDR1 SGHAT and CDR2 FQNNGV. V and J are truncated by 0 bases and 6 bases respectively, leaving an intervening sequence of 7 bases. General findings and caveats noted by the study authors: No adjustment for multiple comparisons was applied to any of the reported P values. Limitations of the study included a small cohort and short follow-up, and the study findings need independent validation. A decrease in unique TCR clone counts was observed after SBRT (median approximately 9,800 before versus several thousand after; Wilcoxon paired P=0.011). Tumor specificity of expanded TCR clones was not determined. Post-SBRT Shannon entropy and its change from baseline were lower in patients who developed distant metastases; baseline Shannon entropy was not associated with metastases. TRBV and TRBJ usage frequencies reportedly differed by metastasis status, in two V genes at baseline and in fewer than 10 V and two J genes after SBRT.

All patients had node-negative disease on CT and PET/CT, and none had a history of other malignancies or had previously received chemotherapy or radiotherapy. Around 6 milliliters of peripheral venous blood were drawn into EDTA tubes at each of two time points. Ficoll-Paque Plus density-gradient centrifugation was used to isolate PBMCs. Samples were stored at -80°C immediately after collection until analysis. The TCR beta CDR3 region was amplified from genomic DNA by two rounds of multiplex PCR. In the first PCR round, primers specific to each TRBV and TRBJ gene were used, and the primer sequences were filed in Chinese patent CN105087789A. Universal primers were used in the second round of PCR. The Roche High Pure PCR Template Preparation Kit was used to extract genomic DNA from frozen PBMCs. An Illumina HiSeq 3000 was used to sequence the libraries paired-end with 151 bp reads. In the paper's pipeline: CutAdapt was used to remove raw reads lacking the multiplex PCR primer sequences. Using PEAR, the high-quality paired reads were merged into contigs. By alignment to reference sequences, MiXCR assigned TRB V, D and J gene segments to each contig. CDR3 sequences were clustered by base quality and sequence similarity to remove sequencing errors. Diversity was calculated as Shannon entropy divided by the natural log of the number of productive TCR sequences. Clonality was defined as one minus Shannon entropy divided by the natural log of the number of unique clonotypes. The Youden index of ROC curves was used to select progression-free survival cut-offs for repertoire metrics, and analyses were performed in R 3.5.3. TCRdb reprocessing: public reads trimmed at Q25 with fastp, clones called with MiXCR, in-frame beta chains kept. Rows are unified per CDR3 protein, each entry keeping the most common DNA and genes. These V and J calls derive from TCRdb rather than the authors' analysis. The sample table contains about 15,000 distinct CDR3 sequences; only one count was recorded for around 40% of them. Approximately 40% of the sample is held by the ten biggest clonotypes.

The sequence is built from TRBV11-2 and TRBJ2-3; the best D guess is TRBD2, with 6 bases matching. This receptor was obtained from a donor of 50 years or more with non-small cell lung cancer. The starting material was PBMCs, obtained before or after stereotactic body radiation therapy (not recorded which). The encoded CDR3 is CASSLEGGDTQYF. The sequenced DNA is TGTGCCAGCAGCTTAGAGGGAGGCGATACGCAGTATTTT.